Given below is one TCR beta chain in context. Its target is unknown. V was shortened by 0 bases and J by 6 bases, with 12 bases between the two germline ends. The CDR3 loop spans 14 amino acids. Germline V gene sequence: CDR1 SGHNT, CDR2 YYREEE (reference sequence). The sample comes from a study of liver allograft versus peripheral blood T cells. At the level of the study: Hepatic allograft T cell receptor repertoires were evaluated relative to those present in recipients' peripheral blood. Notes on the study in general: Peripheral blood reportedly held T cell receptor repertoires that differed from those inside liver allografts.

TCRdb reprocessed the reads via MiXCR and lists one record per CDR3 protein. This sample has 7,000 to 9,500 distinct CDR3 sequences, with approximately 18% found just once. The V and J genes are TRBV5-4 and TRBJ1-1; no firm D call. The sequence was collected from a human patient who had a liver transplant. Some of these T cells may belong to the graft donor. CDR3: CASSLVGAGAEAFF. The CDR3 DNA follows: TGTGCCAGCAGCTTGGTGGGTGCGGGAGCTGAAGCTTTCTTT.